Listed here are 12 T cell receptor beta chains from one sample, sequenced in a study of cytomegalovirus exposure and HLA in healthy donors. Researchers ran the PCR with 60 Vbeta and 13 Jbeta primers. Method: immunoSEQ multiplex PCR; TCRdb's copy keeps in-frame clones and lacks some. The sample shows approximately 99,000 clones, about four fifths of them seen only once. Sequencing was carried out using PBMCs. These TCRs come from a man between 35 and 55 years old in good health and CMV-seropositive.

V usage is TRBV5-1 and J usage is TRBJ2-7; 11 nucleotides match TRBD1. The CDR3 length is 14 residues. Germline V gives CDR1 SGHRS, CDR2 YFSETQ. After removal of 6 bases from V and 1 base from J, the junction contained 3 bases not matched to a gene. CDR3: CASKGQGASYEQYF. CDR3 coding DNA: TGCGCCAGCAAAGGACAGGGGGCGTCCTACGAGCAGTACTTC.

The chain employs TRBV2 and TRBJ2-5; TRBD1 matches 10 bases. From germline, CDR1 is SNHLY and CDR2 FYNNEI. Losses at the gene ends were 8 bases for V and 3 bases for J; bases not matched to a gene: 3. The CDR3 length is 13 residues. The CDR3 loop is CASAGTGEETQYF. The DNA of the CDR3 is TGTGCCAGCGCCGGGACAGGGGAAGAGACCCAGTACTTC.

The rearrangement uses TRBV2 and TRBJ2-7; possibly TRBD1 for D (5 bases). The CDR3 covers 15 residues. Between the trimmed V and J ends, which lost 6 bases and 5 bases, there was a span of 20 bases. Germline V gene sequence: CDR1 SNHLY, CDR2 FYNNEI. CDR3 amino acids: CASRKTANLSNEQYF. CDR3 in DNA: TGTGCCAGCAGGAAGACAGCCAATTTGTCGAACGAGCAGTACTTC.

The rearrangement links TRBV6-5 to TRBJ2-1, with TRBD1 matching 7 bases. There are 13 residues in the CDR3. Germline V gene lookup returns CDR1 MNHEY and CDR2 SVGAGI. V gave up 6 bases and J gave up 2 bases; unmatched junction bases: 1. This chain's CDR3 is CASRGTAYNEQFF. For the CDR3, the DNA is TGTGCCAGCAGGGGGACAGCCTACAATGAGCAGTTCTTC.

The chain links TRBV29-1 to TRBJ2-4; maybe TRBD1 (5 bases). The CDR3 loop spans 14 amino acids. Germline assignment: CDR1 SQVTM and CDR2 ANQGSEA. Between the trimmed V and J ends, which lost 7 bases and 1 base, there was a span of 14 bases. Here the CDR3 DNA reads TGCAGCGCTAGTGGGGCCGAGGCCAAAAACATTCAGTACTTC. Amino acids: CSASGAEAKNIQYF.

V and J are TRBV13 and TRBJ2-1; TRBD1 matches 7 bases. Germline CDR1 and CDR2: PRHDT and FYEKMQ (reference sequence). CDR3 length: 16 amino acids. Losses at the gene ends were 5 bases for V and 7 bases for J; bases not matched to a gene: 14. CDR3 in amino acids: CASSPSDRVLGNEQFF. DNA for the CDR3: TGTGCCAGCAGCCCCAGCGACAGGGTCCTGGGAAATGAGCAGTTCTTC.

The chain employs TRBV5-8 and TRBJ2-1; D might be TRBD1 (6 bases). V dropped 2 bases and J dropped 1 base, with 10 bases sitting between them. Germline assignment: CDR1 SGHTS and CDR2 YDEGEE. This CDR3 has 15 amino acids. The CDR3 DNA follows: TGTGCCAGCAGCTTACAGGGAAAGTCCTACAATGAGCAGTTCTTC. Its protein is CASSLQGKSYNEQFF.

The chain employs TRBV5-5 and TRBJ2-7; 9 positions agree with TRBD2. The CDR3 has 14 residues. CDR1 and CDR2 from the germline V gene are SGHKS and YYEKEE (reference sequence). V shed 2 bases, J shed 2 bases, and the junction held 2 bases outside the gene matches. CDR3 sequence (DNA): TGTGCCAGCAGCTTAGCGGGAGGAGCCTACGAGCAGTACTTC. It is translated as CASSLAGGAYEQYF.

This clone was counted between two and nine times. The chain links TRBV2 to TRBJ1-6; 8 nucleotides match TRBD1. From germline, CDR1 is SNHLY and CDR2 FYNNEI. The J segment lost 7 bases and the V segment lost 6 bases, leaving 8 bases of the junction unmatched. This CDR3 spans 15 amino acids. The CDR3 protein is CASSEQGDSNSPLHF. The CDR3 DNA follows: TGTGCCAGCAGCGAACAGGGGGATTCGAATTCACCCCTCCACTTT.

The DNA for the CDR3 is TGTGCCAGCAGTTCGTTCGGACAGGGTACAGATACGCAGTATTTT. It translates to CASSSFGQGTDTQYF. V gene TRBV6-5 combines with J gene TRBJ2-3; TRBD1 aligns across 8 bases. Germline V CDR1 and CDR2: MNHEY, SVGAGI. After removal of 4 bases from V and 3 bases from J, the junction contained 6 bases not matched to a gene. This CDR3 contains 15 residues.

This sequence joins TRBV27 and TRBJ2-7, with TRBD2 matching over 9 bases. V was pared by 5 bases and J by 4 bases, with 3 bases of the junction left unmatched. Germline assignment: CDR1 MNHEY and CDR2 SMNVEV (reference sequence). The CDR3 is 13 amino acids. The CDR3 is CASSLAGTYEQYF. CDR3 sequence (DNA): TGTGCCAGCAGTCTAGCGGGAACTTACGAGCAGTACTTC.

This clone was seen only once. The rearrangement joins TRBV28 to TRBJ2-5; 7 nucleotides agree with TRBD1. Germline values: CDR1 MDHEN, CDR2 SYDVKM. V was clipped by 3 bases and J by 5 bases; unmatched bases: 6. The CDR3 spans 14 residues. The CDR3, as DNA: TGTGCCAGCAGTTTCCGGGACAGCTCTGAGACCCAGTACTTC. Amino acid sequence: CASSFRDSSETQYF.